This T cell receptor (beta chain) derives from a study of cytomegalovirus exposure and HLA in healthy donors. The CDR3 is 12 residues long. V was cut by 4 bases and J by 7 bases, with 12 bases left in between. Germline V gene data show CDR1 as SGHNT and CDR2 as YYREEE (reference sequence). The PCR contained 60 Vbeta and 13 Jbeta primers. The assay was immunoSEQ multiplex PCR, and TCRdb's table has in-frame clones only and misses some. The sample has roughly 81,000 clones, around 74% seen once; the top ten hold over 2%. The chain has TRBV5-4 and TRBJ2-7; D might be TRBD2 (6 bases). The specimen was PBMCs. The clonotype was recovered from a boy younger than 18 in good health and CMV-seronegative. CDR3: CASSTGSGEQYF. CDR3 DNA sequence: TGTGCCAGCAGCACGGGAAGCGGGGAGCAGTACTTC.